Following are 15 T cell receptor beta chains from one sample sequenced in a study of blood T cells in healthy people across ages. Sample-barcoded 5' priming and a J-beta primer mix drove a second PCR of about 7 to 12 cycles. MiXCR was run by TCRdb on the 5' RACE reads, yielding one entry per CDR3 protein. This table holds fewer than 2,000,000 distinct CDR3 sequences, almost 35% found once. Sequenced material: blood. The receptors come from a woman aged 25 to 39 in good health.

This clonotype was seen only a few times. The chain recombines TRBV7-8 with TRBJ1-2; D is possibly TRBD1 (6 bases). Per germline, CDR1 SGHVS and CDR2 FQNEAQ. This CDR3 has 14 amino acids. Trimming shortened V by 1 base and J by 3 bases, and 9 bases separated the two germline ends. The CDR3: CASSLVSGDYGYTF. CDR3 coding DNA: TGTGCCAGCAGCTTAGTTTCAGGGGACTATGGCTACACCTTC. The whole variable domain, filled in from reference TRBV7-8 and TRBJ1-2, reads GAGVSQSPRYKVAKRGQDVALRCDPISGHVSLFWYQQALGQGPEFLTYFQNEAQLDKSGLPSDRFFAERPEGSVSTLKIQRTQQEDSAVYLCASSLVSGDYGYTFGSGTRLTVV.

V is TRBV7-9 and J is TRBJ1-1, with D perhaps matching TRBD1 (6 bases). Germline loops: CDR1 SEHNR, CDR2 FQNEAQ (reference sequence). The CDR3 loop spans 13 amino acids. The germline V and J ends were trimmed by 8 bases and 0 bases, with 10 bases remaining between them. CDR3 nucleotide sequence: TGTGCCAGCCGGACAGAAGTGAACACTGAAGCTTTCTTT. It specifies CASRTEVNTEAFF.

This clonotype is a singleton in its sample. The chain has TRBV5-1 and TRBJ2-1; 7 bases fit TRBD2. From germline, CDR1 is SGHRS and CDR2 YFSETQ. The ends lost 3 bases at V and 8 bases at J; junction bases unmatched: 11. This CDR3 is built from 15 residues. CDR3 sequence: CASSSPAGPDDEQFF. CDR3 DNA: TGCGCCAGCAGCTCCCCAGCGGGACCAGACGATGAGCAGTTCTTC.

This clonotype was counted many times. The J gene is TRBJ2-1, the V gene TRBV10-3; no clear D gene. V was trimmed by 4 bases and J by 0 bases, leaving 7 bases between them. Per germline, CDR1 ENHRY and CDR2 SYGVKD. The CDR3 spans 14 residues. DNA for the CDR3: TGTGCCATCAGTGGAAGAAGCTCCTACAATGAGCAGTTCTTC. Protein product: CAISGRSSYNEQFF.

The chain recombines TRBV20-1 with TRBJ2-3, with D perhaps TRBD2 (6 bases). Germline CDR1 and CDR2: DFQATT and SNEGSKA (reference sequence). The CDR3 loop spans 13 amino acids. Written as DNA, the CDR3 is TGCGGTTGCGGGACTCCGGGGGCAGATACGCAGTATTTT. Protein: CGCGTPGADTQYF.

The J gene is TRBJ1-6, the V gene TRBV3-1; D perhaps matches TRBD1 (6 bases). The CDR3 runs to 15 residues. Germline V CDR1 and CDR2: LGHDT, YNNKEL (reference sequence). The V gene lost 0 bases and the J gene lost 9 bases, with 12 bases spanning the gap. The CDR3 DNA reads as TGTGCCAGCAGCCAAGATGGGGGGGGCCGTTCACCCCTCCACTTT. Protein: CASSQDGGGRSPLHF. Full variable domain (remainder filled in from reference TRBV3-1 and TRBJ1-6): DTAVSQTPKYLVTQMGNDKSIKCEQNLGHDTMYWYKQDSKKFLKIMFSYNNKELIINETVPNRFSPKSPDKAHLNLHINSLELGDSAVYFCASSQDGGGRSPLHFGNGTRLTVT.

A word on this clonotype: Being one base from a much bigger clone, this may be a read error. The J gene is TRBJ2-3, the V gene TRBV10-3; D might be TRBD1 (7 bases). CDR3 size: 14 residues. The V gene's germline CDR1 is ENHRY and CDR2 SYGVKD. V was pared by 4 bases and J by 10 bases, with 18 bases between. CDR3 protein: CAISAETGTGAQYF. CDR3 DNA sequence: TGTGCCATCAGTGCGGAGACAGGGACTGGTGCGCAGTATTTT.

A few counts support this clonotype. V is TRBV20-1 and J is TRBJ1-5; possibly TRBD1 for D (5 bases). Germline loops: CDR1 DFQATT, CDR2 SNEGSKA (reference sequence). The CDR3 is 14 amino acids. V was trimmed by 0 bases and J by 6 bases, leaving 12 bases between them. The CDR3 region has the DNA TGCAGTGCTAGAGAGGGCAGGGCCCGTCAGCCCCAGCATTTT. It encodes CSAREGRARQPQHF.

This chain connects TRBV28 to TRBJ1-4, with D hard to call. The CDR3 runs to 15 residues. The V gene lost 5 bases and the J gene lost 2 bases, with 12 bases spanning the gap. Germline CDR1 and CDR2: MDHEN and SYDVKM. The CDR3 DNA follows: TGTGCCAGCAGTCGTGGACCCGCGACTAATGAAAAACTGTTTTTT. Translation gives CASSRGPATNEKLFF.

This rearrangement joins TRBV20-1 to TRBJ1-2; no definite D call. This CDR3 spans 13 amino acids. Deletions cut 3 bases from V and 5 bases from J, with 13 bases between. Per the germline V gene, CDR1 is DFQATT and CDR2 is SNEGSKA (reference sequence). CDR3 in amino acids: CSASPLRGYGYTF. In nucleotides, the CDR3 is TGCAGTGCTAGCCCGCTGCGGGGTTATGGCTACACCTTC.

The rearrangement uses TRBV20-1 and TRBJ2-3; D is unresolved. V was cut by 2 bases and J by 8 bases, with 5 bases left in between. This CDR3 has 10 amino acids. Looked up from germline, CDR1 is DFQATT and CDR2 is SNEGSKA (reference sequence). This CDR3 reads CSARLTTQYF. As DNA, the CDR3 is TGCAGTGCTAGATTAACTACGCAGTATTTT.

This clonotype was recorded at least ten times. The V call is TRBV20-1, the J call TRBJ2-7, with 14 positions matching TRBD2. The germline V gene has CDR1 DFQATT and CDR2 SNEGSKA (reference sequence). The CDR3 length is 15 residues. V shed 4 bases, J shed 6 bases, and the junction held 8 bases outside the gene matches. The CDR3 here is CSATPGLAGDAEQYF. CDR3 DNA: TGCAGTGCTACTCCGGGACTAGCGGGAGATGCCGAGCAGTACTTC.

This clonotype appeared a few times. V usage is TRBV27 and J usage is TRBJ2-7; maybe TRBD2 (6 bases). The V gene lost 4 bases and the J gene lost 5 bases, with 18 bases spanning the gap. The CDR3 has 15 residues. Per the germline V gene, CDR1 is MNHEY and CDR2 is SMNVEV (reference sequence). The CDR3 sequence: CASSSAPGTHNEQYF. CDR3 sequence (DNA): TGTGCCAGCAGTTCGGCCCCCGGGACTCACAACGAGCAGTACTTC.

Ten or more counts support this clonotype. This chain uses TRBV6-8 with TRBJ1-5, with 8 positions matching TRBD1. CDR1 is MNHGY and CDR2 is SAAAGT in the germline V gene. The CDR3 length is 17 residues. Germline trimming cut 4 bases from V and 4 bases from J; bases unmatched to any gene: 12. DNA for the CDR3: TGTGCCAGCAGTTTCCCTCCGGACAGGGAGGAGAATCAGCCCCAGCATTTT. Protein sequence: CASSFPPDREENQPQHF.

This chain links TRBV6-1 with TRBJ2-7; 9 bases fit TRBD1. With V trimmed by 11 bases and J by 2 bases, 7 bases remained unmatched. The CDR3 covers 13 residues. Germline CDR1 is MNHNS and CDR2 is SASEGT. The CDR3 bases are TGTGCCGGGGAGGGACAGGGAGCCTACGAGCAGTACTTC. It translates to CAGEGQGAYEQYF.